A single sample gave rise to the 13 T cell receptor delta chains below, sequenced in a study of human gamma delta and Vdelta1 T cells (dated 2018 in TCRdb). The library was prepared using PCR. Instrument on record: Illumina MiSeq. TCRdb reprocessed the public reads with the caller CATT; rows with the same DNA were merged afterwards. The sample table shows over 5,500 delta-chain clones, and roughly 10% are seen once. Roughly 15% of the sample belongs to the ten largest clones. The specimen sequenced was naive CD27+ Vdelta1 gamma-delta T cells from blood. The source is a human donor in good health.

Only a few counts were recorded for this clone. A far larger clone is one nucleotide away, so this likely arose from a read error. At the DNA level, this CDR3 is encoded by other sequences in the same sample as well. The V gene is TRDV1, the J gene TRDJ1; 12 bases line up with TRDD3. The CDR3 extends over 18 amino acids. Germline values: CDR1 TSWWSYY, CDR2 QGS. V gave up 4 bases and J gave up 0 bases; unmatched junction bases: 9. CDR3 DNA sequence: TGTGCTCTTGGGGCCCACCCCTGGGGGATACGCCACACCGATAAACTCATCTTT. This translates into CALGAHPWGIRHTDKLIF.

In this sample, this clone turned up a few times. TCRdb records a much larger clone's protein for this DNA, with a difference at residue 15 that likely arises from a read error; the protein given is the translation of the DNA. This chain links TRDV1 with TRDJ1, with D perhaps matching TRDD3 (5 bases). CDR1 is TSWWSYY and CDR2 is QGS in the germline V gene. The V end lost 0 bases, the J end lost 9 bases, and 32 bases lay between the germline ends. The CDR3 consists of 20 residues. The DNA of the CDR3 is TGTGCTCTTGGGGAACTAAAATCGCGACGGTACGCGGGGGGTGGCCAAGAACTCATCTTT. It specifies CALGELKSRRYAGGGQELIF.

This clone was counted ten times or more. This chain connects TRDV1 to TRDJ1; the match to TRDD3 covers 10 bases. CDR1 and CDR2 (germline): TSWWSYY, QGS. The CDR3 is 18 residues long. V lost 4 bases, J lost 2 bases, and 13 bases stayed unmatched. The CDR3 region is CALGGAPWGIRGTDKLIF. The CDR3 nucleotides read TGTGCTCTTGGGGGCGCTCCCTGGGGGATAAGGGGGACCGATAAACTCATCTTT.

In its sample, this clone was seen a few times. The chain is built from TRDV1 and TRDJ1; TRDD3 aligns across 13 bases. CDR1 is TSWWSYY, CDR2 QGS, per germline. Trimming removed 5 bases from V and 2 bases from J; junction bases left unmatched: 23. This CDR3 spans 22 amino acids. The CDR3 here is CALGPNLRQYWGIRHMTDKLIF. In DNA form, the CDR3 reads TGTGCTCTTGGGCCCAACTTACGCCAGTACTGGGGGATACGGCATATGACCGATAAACTCATCTTT.

J is TRDJ1 and V is TRDV2; possible D gene TRDD3, 6 bases. The V and J ends lost 9 bases and 9 bases respectively, with 19 bases between them. This CDR3 has 12 residues. The germline CDR1 and CDR2 sequences are GEAIGNYY and EKD. In DNA, the CDR3 is TGTGCCAGTAATTGGGGATCGCTCCAACTCATCTTT. It encodes CASNWGSLQLIF.

This chain uses TRDV1 with TRDJ1; 12 bases are shared with TRDD3. CDR3 length: 27 amino acids. Trimming at V came to 1 base and at J to 0 bases, leaving 33 bases not matched to a gene. Germline V gene sequence: CDR1 TSWWSYY, CDR2 QGS. As DNA, the CDR3 is TGTGCTCTTGGGGAACAAGGAACGAGGCGGGTGGTCCCAGGTAGAAACTGGGGGATACTCAACACCGATAAACTCATCTTT. Its protein product is CALGEQGTRRVVPGRNWGILNTDKLIF.

Concerning this clone: Given a far larger clone just one base away, this is likely a sequencing read error. This CDR3 is also generated by other DNA sequences in the sample. V is TRDV1 and J is TRDJ1, with TRDD3 identical over 7 bases. CDR1 is TSWWSYY, CDR2 QGS, per germline. V shed 0 bases and J 6 bases; nucleotides not matched to a gene: 31. The CDR3 is 23 amino acids. The CDR3 reads CALGELHSRRGGGPLNAANKLIF. The DNA of the CDR3 is TGTGCTCTTGGGGAACTCCATTCGCGCCGTGGTGGGGGACCGCTTAACGCCGCCAATAAACTCATCTTT.

This rearrangement joins TRDV1 to TRDJ1, with D maybe TRDD3 (6 bases). This CDR3 contains 20 residues. V was trimmed by 0 bases and J by 0 bases, leaving 23 bases between them. Germline V gene data show CDR1 as TSWWSYY and CDR2 as QGS. The CDR3 nucleotides read TGTGCTCTTGGGGAACTTAAAACCAAACAACGGGGGACCAACACCGATAAACTCATCTTT. Its translation is CALGELKTKQRGTNTDKLIF.

Only a few counts were recorded for this clone. The mismatch at residue 14 between this DNA's translation and the TCRdb protein of a much larger clone likely reflects a read error; the protein shown is translated from the DNA. The V gene is TRDV1, the J gene TRDJ1; 7 nucleotides agree with TRDD3. Germline loops: CDR1 TSWWSYY, CDR2 QGS. After removal of 1 base from V and 1 base from J, the junction contained 18 bases not matched to a gene. This CDR3 comprises 20 residues. The CDR3 loop is CALGEPALGAGSPCTDKLIF. For the CDR3, the DNA is TGTGCTCTTGGGGAACCCGCGCTGGGGGCTGGGAGTCCGTGCACCGATAAACTCATCTTT.

As concerns this clone: A much more abundant neighbour one base away suggests this may be a read error. The V gene is TRDV1, the J gene TRDJ1, with 13 bases lining up with TRDD3. The CDR3 is 23 amino acids. The germline V gene has CDR1 TSWWSYY and CDR2 QGS. V shed 4 bases and J 2 bases; nucleotides not matched to a gene: 25. CDR3 DNA: TGTGCTCTTGGGGTCCACACCTACTCAGTCGTACTGGGGGATACGATTGGGACCGATAAACTCATCTTT. Translation: CALGVHTYSVVLGDTIGTDKLIF.

With respect to this clone: A single base is all that separates this from a far larger clone, so a read error is likely. The chain combines TRDV1 with TRDJ1; 9 bases match TRDD3. The CDR3 runs 22 residues. Germline V gene lookup returns CDR1 TSWWSYY and CDR2 QGS. J was trimmed by 1 base and V by 1 base; bases with no gene match: 22. The CDR3 is CALGERPYWGTLKLKGTDKLIF. The CDR3 region has the DNA TGTGCTCTTGGGGAACGGCCGTACTGGGGGACCCTAAAGCTAAAGGGCACCGATAAACTCATCTTT.

This clone has at least ten counts. The chain combines TRDV1 with TRDJ1; possibly TRDD3 for D (6 bases). The V end lost 3 bases, the J end lost 8 bases, and 31 bases lay between the germline ends. The CDR3 is 19 amino acids. Germline V gives CDR1 TSWWSYY, CDR2 QGS. CDR3 bases: TGTGCTCTTGGGGAGCACAGGAGGTGGGTAGTTTCCCCACTGGGAAAACTCATCTTT. This codes for CALGEHRRWVVSPLGKLIF.

This clone occurred a few times. This DNA translates differently at residue 6 from the TCRdb protein, which is that of a much larger clone; a read error is likely, and the protein shown is the DNA's own translation. The rearrangement uses TRDV1 and TRDJ1; TRDD2 aligns across 8 bases. Losses at the gene ends were 1 base for V and 6 bases for J; bases not matched to a gene: 13. From germline, CDR1 is TSWWSYY and CDR2 QGS. The CDR3 has 17 amino acids. CDR3 coding DNA: TGTGCTCTTGGGGAACAGAGCTTCCTACCTACTGTGAATAAACTCATCTTT. This translates into CALGEQSFLPTVNKLIF.